This TCR beta chain is from a study of T cell responses to AZD1222 COVID-19 vaccine. The overall study: Second doses were pooled across both intervals (about 4 or about 12 weeks). Notes on the study in general: Donors were largely white British and mainly female; clonal diversity was possibly underestimated.

V shed 2 bases, J shed 2 bases, and the junction held 14 bases outside the gene matches. This CDR3 comprises 17 residues. From germline, CDR1 is SQVTM and CDR2 ANQGSEA. TCRdb's copy holds only in-frame clones and misses some; the assay was immunoSEQ multiplex PCR. The sample consists of approximately 150,000 clones, 93% of them appearing once. Details on this clone: Antigen: not known.

This receptor was obtained from an adult in good health. The specimen was peripheral blood, collected on day 0 of AZD1222 vaccination. The chain combines TRBV29-1 with TRBJ2-7; 8 bases line up with TRBD1. CDR3: CSVEIPLPRQGTYEQYF. The CDR3 nucleotides read TGCAGCGTTGAAATCCCGCTACCGCGACAGGGGACCTACGAGCAGTACTTC.